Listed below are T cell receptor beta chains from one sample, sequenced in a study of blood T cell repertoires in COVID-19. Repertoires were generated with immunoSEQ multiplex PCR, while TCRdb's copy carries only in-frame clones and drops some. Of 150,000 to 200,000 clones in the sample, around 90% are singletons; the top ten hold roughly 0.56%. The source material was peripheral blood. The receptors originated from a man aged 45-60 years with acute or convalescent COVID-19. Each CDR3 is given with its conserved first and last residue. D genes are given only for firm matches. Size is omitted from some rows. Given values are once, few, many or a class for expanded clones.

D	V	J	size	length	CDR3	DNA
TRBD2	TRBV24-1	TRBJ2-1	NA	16	CATSDSLAANYNEQFF	TGTGCCACCAGTGATTCACTAGCGGCGAATTACAATGAGCAGTTCTTC
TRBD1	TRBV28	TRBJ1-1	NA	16	CASSFLGTGRSTEAFF	TGTGCCAGCAGTTTCCTCGGGACAGGGCGGTCCACTGAAGCTTTCTTT
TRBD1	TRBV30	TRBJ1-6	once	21	CAWSRTAGTGYGMTYNSPLHF	TGTGCCTGGAGTCGTACTGCCGGGACAGGGTACGGTATGACCTATAATTCACCCCTCCACTTT
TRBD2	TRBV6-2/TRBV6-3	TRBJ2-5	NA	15	CASSPIAGGPETQYF	TGTGCCAGCAGTCCGATAGCGGGGGGCCCCGAGACCCAGTACTTC
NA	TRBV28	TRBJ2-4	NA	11	CATRGGDIQYF	TGTGCCACCCGGGGCGGGGACATTCAGTACTTC
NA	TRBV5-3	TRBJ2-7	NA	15	CARSHGTLSTHEQYF	TGTGCCAGAAGCCACGGGACTCTCTCCACCCACGAGCAGTACTTC
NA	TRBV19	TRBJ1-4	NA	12	CASSRPNEKLFF	TGTGCCAGTAGTCGTCCTAATGAAAAACTGTTTTTT
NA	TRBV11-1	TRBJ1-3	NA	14	CASSLNGAGNTIYF	TGTGCCAGCAGCTTAAACGGGGCTGGAAACACCATATATTTT
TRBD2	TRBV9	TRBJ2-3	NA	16	CASSTGTSDSTDTQYF	TGTGCCAGCAGCACTGGGACTAGCGATTCCACAGATACGCAGTATTTT
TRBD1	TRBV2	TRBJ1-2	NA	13	CASRISSGTAPSF	TGTGCCAGCAGGATCTCTTCCGGGACAGCCCCCTCCTTC
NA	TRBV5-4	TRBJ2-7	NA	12	CASSLYGYEQYF	TGTGCCAGCAGCTTGTACGGGTACGAGCAGTACTTC
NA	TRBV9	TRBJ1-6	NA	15	CASRLDSSYNSPLHF	TGTGCCAGCAGACTGGACAGCTCCTATAATTCACCCCTCCACTTT
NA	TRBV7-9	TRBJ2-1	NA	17	CASSLVPWGTSYNEQFF	TGTGCCAGCAGCTTAGTTCCTTGGGGGACATCTTACAATGAGCAGTTCTTC
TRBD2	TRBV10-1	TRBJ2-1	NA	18	CASSRTSGRGSSYNEQFF	TGCGCCAGCAGTCGGACTAGCGGGAGGGGTAGCTCCTACAATGAGCAGTTCTTC
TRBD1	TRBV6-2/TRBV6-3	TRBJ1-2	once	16	CASRPPGTGRHYGYTF	TGTGCCAGCAGACCTCCCGGGACAGGGAGACATTATGGCTACACCTTC
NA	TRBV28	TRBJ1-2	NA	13	CASSLDNNYGYTF	TGTGCCAGCAGTTTGGACAATAACTATGGCTACACCTTC